A selection of T cell receptor beta chains follows, all from one sample in a study of cytomegalovirus exposure and HLA in healthy donors. Assay used: immunoSEQ multiplex PCR; TCRdb lists only in-frame clones, some missing. The sample lists 45,000 to 55,000 clones; over 70% were seen once. The sample taken for sequencing was PBMCs. These receptors were taken from a young man in good health and CMV-seropositive. CDR3s include the opening cysteine and the closing phenylalanine or tryptophan.

J gene: TRBJ2-3
V gene: TRBV5-4
CDR3 protein: CASSLAGITDTQYF

J gene: TRBJ2-7
V gene: TRBV5-4
CDR3 protein: CASSRTVGSYEQYF

J gene: TRBJ1-2
V gene: TRBV7-9
CDR3 protein: CASSLLLGEVSYTF

J gene: TRBJ2-1
V gene: TRBV7-7
CDR3 protein: CASSPGLAGGNEQFF

J gene: TRBJ2-2
V gene: TRBV6-1
CDR3 protein: CASSGGPTGELFF

J gene: TRBJ1-1
V gene: TRBV6-1
CDR3 protein: CASKVDGGNTEAFF

J gene: TRBJ1-3
V gene: TRBV5-1
CDR3 protein: CASSRDGAASSGNTIYF

J gene: TRBJ2-2
V gene: TRBV4-2
CDR3 protein: CASSSPWRGGTGELFF

J gene: TRBJ1-2
V gene: TRBV5-1
CDR3 protein: CASSLGQGAPGYGYTF

J gene: TRBJ2-3
V gene: TRBV11-3
CDR3 protein: CASSLGEPGTQYF

J gene: TRBJ1-3
V gene: TRBV9
CDR3 protein: CASSAGDRAGNTIYF

J gene: TRBJ1-2
V gene: TRBV5-1
CDR3 protein: CASSQRAGTNYGYTF

J gene: TRBJ2-1
V gene: TRBV11-1
CDR3 protein: CASSPGQSYNEQFF

J gene: TRBJ2-1
V gene: TRBV30
CDR3 protein: CAWELGASYNEQFF

J gene: TRBJ2-7
V gene: TRBV6-5
CDR3 protein: CASGSPTGYISYEQYF

J gene: TRBJ1-2
V gene: TRBV6-1
CDR3 protein: CASSGSRDSNYGYTF

J gene: TRBJ1-1
V gene: TRBV4-1
CDR3 protein: CASSQDMRSGTEAFF

J gene: TRBJ2-7
V gene: TRBV19
CDR3 protein: CASSRGGAPDYEQYF

J gene: TRBJ2-7
V gene: TRBV9
CDR3 protein: CASSGQGTYEQYF

J gene: TRBJ2-2
V gene: TRBV9
CDR3 protein: CASSVGAGDVGELFF

J gene: TRBJ2-1
V gene: TRBV5-1
CDR3 protein: CASSDGTASYNEQFF

J gene: TRBJ1-1
V gene: TRBV19
CDR3 protein: CASSLRGGNTEAFF

J gene: TRBJ1-4
V gene: TRBV5-1
CDR3 protein: CASSSRGDSRPEKLFF

J gene: TRBJ1-4
V gene: TRBV5-1
CDR3 protein: CASSLAGRGRGPVLTNEKLFF

J gene: TRBJ2-1
V gene: TRBV29-1
CDR3 protein: CSVAGYNEQFF

J gene: TRBJ2-1
V gene: TRBV10-3
CDR3 protein: CAISGLAGGPYEQFF

J gene: TRBJ2-2
V gene: TRBV28
CDR3 protein: CASSLPGLPNTGELFF

J gene: TRBJ2-5
V gene: TRBV5-5
CDR3 protein: CASSLVTSLAGGPMETQYF

J gene: TRBJ2-5
V gene: TRBV4-1
CDR3 protein: CASSQGWTAGQETQYF

J gene: TRBJ2-7
V gene: TRBV18
CDR3 protein: CASSPGQGKTYEQYF

J gene: TRBJ2-5
V gene: TRBV5-1
CDR3 protein: CASSLVGGPNKETQYF

J gene: TRBJ2-7
V gene: TRBV30
CDR3 protein: CAWKGLAGEQYF

J gene: TRBJ2-2
V gene: TRBV10-3
CDR3 protein: CAISESSGGDTGELFF

J gene: TRBJ2-7
V gene: TRBV6-6
CDR3 protein: CASSCRTGSSYEQYF

J gene: TRBJ1-1
V gene: TRBV6-5
CDR3 protein: CASSPQGKWAFF

J gene: TRBJ1-4
V gene: TRBV4-1
CDR3 protein: CASSPTESNEKLFF

J gene: TRBJ1-2
V gene: TRBV28
CDR3 protein: CASSPPDYGYTF

J gene: TRBJ2-7
V gene: TRBV14
CDR3 protein: CASSQDFGERFYEQYF

J gene: TRBJ2-1
V gene: TRBV5-4
CDR3 protein: CASSVPGLVLQSYNEQFF

J gene: TRBJ1-1
V gene: TRBV13
CDR3 protein: CASSVQGGDTEAFF

J gene: TRBJ1-5
V gene: TRBV30
CDR3 protein: CAWNYGGLYSNQPQHF

J gene: TRBJ1-4
V gene: TRBV2
CDR3 protein: CASRRGGWETNEKLFF

J gene: TRBJ1-1
V gene: TRBV30
CDR3 protein: CAWSQVNTEAFF

J gene: TRBJ1-2
V gene: TRBV21-1
CDR3 protein: CASSKASQEHNYGYTF

J gene: TRBJ2-1
V gene: TRBV15
CDR3 protein: CATSRGGNEQFF

J gene: TRBJ2-1
V gene: TRBV27
CDR3 protein: CASSLGLGRSSYNEQFF

J gene: TRBJ1-5
V gene: TRBV6-6
CDR3 protein: CASSYGRGQPQHF

J gene: TRBJ2-3
V gene: TRBV13
CDR3 protein: CASSWTSGGSTDTQYF

J gene: TRBJ2-1
V gene: TRBV6-5
CDR3 protein: CASSYQGTEQFF

J gene: TRBJ1-4
V gene: TRBV7-9
CDR3 protein: CASSHSGTATNEKLFF

J gene: TRBJ2-3
V gene: TRBV4-1
CDR3 protein: CASSQGQLSRTDTQYF

J gene: TRBJ1-4
V gene: TRBV7-2
CDR3 protein: CASSPQDRRYEKLFF

J gene: TRBJ1-3
V gene: TRBV6-5
CDR3 protein: CASSHRGDGNTIYF

J gene: TRBJ2-3
V gene: TRBV21-1
CDR3 protein: CASSPPKACRGPYTDTQYF